One and the same sample provided the 12 T cell receptor beta chains below, sequenced in a study of T cells in women clearing cervical HPV infection. TCRdb's table, derived via immunoSEQ multiplex PCR, lists solely in-frame clones and lacks some. The table lists 40,000 or so clones. Specimen: blood buffy coat. The receptors originated from a woman aged 18 to 75 with a cervical HPV16 infection that either progressed to CIN3+ or cleared (not recorded which).

To note about this clone: The read ends 3 residues early relative to the CDR3; the germline J gene fills the gap. J is TRBJ2-7 and V is TRBV6-2 or TRBV6-3; a possible D gene is TRBD1 (7 bases). V lost 6 bases to trimming and J lost 3 bases, with 15 bases between them. In germline, CDR1 is MNHEY, CDR2 SVGEGT. The CDR3 is made up of 14 amino acids. CDR3: CASSRGEPDYEQYF. CDR3 bases read: TGTGCCAGCAGCAGGGGGGAGCCCGACTACGAG.

For this clone: The CDR3 extends 3 residues past the end of the read, so its final part is completed from the germline J gene. V gene TRBV10-3 combines with J gene TRBJ2-7, with D possibly matching TRBD2 (5 bases). This CDR3 comprises 21 residues. Germline values: CDR1 ENHRY, CDR2 SYGVKD. Trimming left V 2 bases short and J 0 bases short, with 29 bases between. The part of the CDR3 DNA that was read is TGTGCCATCAGTGAGCCGTCTAACTTGCTGCTCGCGGGCCTACCCTCCTACGAG. It yields the protein CAISEPSNLLLAGLPSYE. Given in full, the CDR3 is CAISEPSNLLLAGLPSYEQYF.

As for this clone: The read stops 3 residues short of the end of the CDR3; the missing end is completed from the germline J gene. The chain links TRBV20-1 to TRBJ2-4, with a possible D match to TRBD1 (6 bases). Trimming removed 5 bases from V and 0 bases from J, with 11 bases in between. Germline assignment: CDR1 DFQATT and CDR2 SNEGSKA (reference sequence). The CDR3 runs to 14 residues. This chain's CDR3 is CSAPGQLAKNIQYF. The sequenced part of the CDR3 DNA is TGCAGTGCTCCTGGACAGCTAGCCAAAAACATT.

Regarding this clone: One junction end disagrees with the germline gene, perhaps due to a read error. The CDR3 is cut off 3 residues early in the read; its end comes from the germline J gene. The chain combines TRBV4-2 with TRBJ2-7; D is ambiguous. CDR3 length: 14 amino acids. CDR1 LGHNA and CDR2 YNFKEQ come from the germline V gene. The DNA read from the CDR3 is TGCGCCAGCAGCCAAGGCGCAACCTCCTACGAG. It translates to CASSQGATSYE. The whole CDR3 protein is CASSQGATSYEQYF.

On this clone: The read ends 3 residues shy of where the CDR3 ends; the end is completed using the germline J gene. The rearrangement joins TRBV7-6 to TRBJ2-3; TRBD2 agrees at 7 bases. Germline V gene lookup returns CDR1 SGHVS and CDR2 FNYEAQ. CDR3 length: 16 residues. The CDR3 is CASSPTVAGPQETQYF. The sequenced CDR3 bases are TGTGCCAGCAGCCCCACTGTAGCGGGTCCGCAAGAGACG.

With regard to this clone: Read sequence stops 3 residues before the CDR3 end, and the germline J gene provides the missing end. V gene TRBV5-4 combines with J gene TRBJ1-1; 11 nucleotides line up with TRBD1. V shed 5 bases, J shed 0 bases, and the junction held 6 bases outside the gene matches. The CDR3 consists of 16 residues. The germline V gene encodes CDR1 SGHNT and CDR2 YYREEE (reference sequence). Partial CDR3 DNA: TGTGCCAGCAGTGACCGGACAGGGGGCATGAACACTGAA. Amino acid sequence: CASSDRTGGMNTE. The whole CDR3 sequence reads CASSDRTGGMNTEAFF.

Note on this clone: The observed sequence ends 3 residues before the CDR3 terminus, with the missing tail filled in from the germline J gene. The chain employs TRBV18 and TRBJ1-1; 7 positions match TRBD1. There are 18 residues in the CDR3. The germline V gene encodes CDR1 KGHSH and CDR2 LQKENI. Trimming removed 3 bases from V and 4 bases from J; junction bases left unmatched: 17. CDR3 bases read: TGTGCCAGCTCACCGCTTACAGGGGTTAACACCCGGGGCACTGAA. Translation: CASSPLTGVNTRGTE. The CDR3 in its entirety is CASSPLTGVNTRGTEAFF.

Points on this clone: A junction boundary mismatches the germline segment, possibly from a read error. The CDR3 end lies 3 residues beyond the end of the read and is filled in from the germline J gene. This sample includes further DNA sequences coding for the same CDR3. This chain connects TRBV19 to TRBJ1-3; D is possibly TRBD1 (6 bases). The germline gives CDR1 LNHDA, CDR2 SQIVND (reference sequence). The CDR3 is 14 residues long. The CDR3 reads CASSRTDSGNTIYF. The sequenced CDR3 bases are TGTGCCAGTAGTAGGACAGACTCTGGAAACACA.

A word on this clone: The read terminates 3 residues ahead of where the CDR3 ends, so the germline J gene completes it. The chain employs TRBV27 and TRBJ1-5; D possibly corresponds to TRBD1 (5 bases). CDR3 length: 14 residues. V lost 2 bases and J 4 bases, leaving 9 bases between the germline ends. Germline V lookup: CDR1 MNHEY, CDR2 SMNVEV (reference sequence). The CDR3 loop is CASSLGQSNQPQHF. Incomplete CDR3 DNA: TGTGCCAGCAGTTTAGGACAAAGTAATCAGCCC.

As to this clone: The sequence runs out 3 residues before the end of the CDR3; the remainder is reconstructed from the germline J gene. The J gene is TRBJ1-1, the V gene TRBV28, with 8 bases fitting TRBD1. Germline trimming cut 5 bases from V and 4 bases from J; bases unmatched to any gene: 15. This CDR3 is 17 amino acids long. The V gene's germline CDR1 is MDHEN and CDR2 SYDVKM. CDR3 sequence reads: CASSPGQGAFKRTEAFF. The covered CDR3 bases are TGTGCCAGCAGTCCCGGACAGGGAGCATTTAAGCGCACTGAA.

Concerning this clone itself: Coverage ceases 3 residues before the CDR3 finishes, and the germline J gene fills in the end. The chain uses TRBV7-9 and TRBJ2-7, with TRBD1 identical over 9 bases. Germline CDR1 and CDR2: SEHNR and FQNEAQ (reference sequence). This CDR3 spans 15 amino acids. Trimming cost V 4 bases and J 5 bases; bases outside gene matches: 9. The CDR3: CASSSRDRDPHEQYF. CDR3 bases read: TGTGCCAGCAGCTCGCGGGACAGGGATCCCCACGAG. The full variable domain, completed using reference TRBV7-9 and TRBJ2-7, is DTGVSQNPRHKITKRGQNVTFRCDPISEHNRLYWYRQTLGQGPEFLTYFQNEAQLEKSRLLSDRFSAERPKGSFSTLEIQRTEQGDSAMYLCASSSRDRDPHEQYFGPGTRLTVT.

Concerning this clone itself: From the germline J gene comes the end of the CDR3, since the read stops 3 residues before it. The chain links TRBV7-9 to TRBJ1-2; perhaps TRBD1 as D (6 bases). Germline CDR1 SEHNR, CDR2 FQNEAQ (reference sequence). CDR3 length: 14 residues. Partial CDR3 DNA: TGTGCCAGCAGCCCCCGGACAGATAGGGACGAC. Protein: CASSPRTDRDD. The CDR3 reads in full as CASSPRTDRDDYTF.